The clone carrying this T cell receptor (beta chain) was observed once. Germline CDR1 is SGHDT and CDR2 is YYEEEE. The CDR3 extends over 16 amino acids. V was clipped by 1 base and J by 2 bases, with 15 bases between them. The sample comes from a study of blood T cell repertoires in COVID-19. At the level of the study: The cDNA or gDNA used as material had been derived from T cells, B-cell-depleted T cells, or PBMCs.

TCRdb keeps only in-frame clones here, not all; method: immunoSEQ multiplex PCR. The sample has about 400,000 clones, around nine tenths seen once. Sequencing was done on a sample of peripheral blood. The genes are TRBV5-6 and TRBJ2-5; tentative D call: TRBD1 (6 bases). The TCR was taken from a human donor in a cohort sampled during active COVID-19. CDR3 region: CASSLISTQGQETQYF. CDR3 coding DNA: TGTGCCAGCAGCTTGATCAGCACACAGGGACAAGAGACCCAGTACTTC.